The text below deals with one TCR beta chain. Its antigen is currently unknown. Time point defined: pretreatment peripheral blood. Each patient supplied 1 to 8 pretreatment and on-treatment samples. These data belong to a study of PD-L1 blockade in urothelial cancer. Across the whole study: At 3 weeks (second dose) and 6 weeks after starting treatment, blood was analyzed.

CDR1 is SGHRS, CDR2 YFSETQ, per germline. The germline V and J ends were trimmed by 5 bases and 7 bases, with 10 bases remaining between them. The CDR3 sequence is 12 residues long. Study-level results: Sub-median blood TCR clonality before treatment predicted longer survival.

Sequencing was performed with immunoSEQ multiplex PCR; in TCRdb, only in-frame clones are kept and a portion is missing. The sample lists 50,000 or so clones, about three quarters occurring once. The sequencing used PBMCs, collected around atezolizumab (anti-PD-L1) treatment. This chain joins TRBV5-1 and TRBJ2-1; perhaps TRBD1 as D (6 bases). The sequence derives from a man aged 65 to 85 with urothelial cancer. In DNA, the CDR3 is TGCGCCAGCAGGAGGGGGACGAATGAGCAGTTCTTC. Translation: CASRRGTNEQFF.